Listed below are T cell receptor beta chains from one sample, sequenced in a study of glioma-infiltrating T cells. TCRdb reanalysed the multiplex PCR reads using MiXCR and keeps one entry per CDR3 protein. The table includes under 150,000 distinct CDR3 sequences, 30% to 40% detected once. Material: glioma tissue, nonneoplastic brain tissue, or PBMCs (not recorded which). These TCRs come from a human donor with low-grade glioma or glioblastoma, undergoing nonglioma brain surgery, or in good health (not recorded which). Each CDR3 is given with its conserved first and last residue. A D gene is named only where the DNA matches it firmly. Part of the rows lack a size; the others show once, few, many or a class for expanded clones.

.	.	TRBJ2-3	TRBV7-2	CASSPSVSTDTQYF	TGTGCCAGCAGCCCGAGCGTCAGCACAGATACGCAGTATTTT
TRBD1	.	TRBJ2-3	TRBV20-1	CSAVLGTGGTDTQYF	TGCAGTGCTGTTCTAGGGACAGGGGGCACAGATACGCAGTATTTT
.	few	TRBJ2-3	TRBV14	CASSFRGRSTDTQYF	TGTGCCAGCAGCTTTCGAGGGAGAAGCACAGATACGCAGTATTTT
.	once	TRBJ1-1	TRBV19	CASKRTPNTEAFF	TGTGCCAGTAAGCGGACACCGAACACTGAAGCTTTCTTT
.	.	TRBJ1-1	TRBV6-2/TRBV6-3	CASTFRGGGRRTEAFF	TGTGCCAGCACCTTTCGGGGTGGGGGGCGTAGGACTGAAGCTTTCTTT
.	.	TRBJ2-3	TRBV4-2	CASSQDQGVWADTQYF	TGTGCCAGCAGCCAAGATCAGGGAGTATGGGCAGATACGCAGTATTTT
.	.	TRBJ2-1	TRBV7-3	CASSLTEGLNNEQFF	TGTGCCAGCAGCTTAACAGAGGGACTTAATAATGAGCAGTTCTTC
TRBD1	once	TRBJ1-1	TRBV12-3/TRBV12-4	CASSWTGEASF	TGTGCCAGCAGTTGGACAGGTGAAGCTTCCTTT
.	.	TRBJ2-5	TRBV20-1	CSARDGGRVAETQYF	TGCAGTGCTAGAGATGGTGGGCGGGTGGCAGAGACCCAGTACTTC
TRBD1	.	TRBJ2-3	TRBV7-9	CASSRQGSITDTQYF	TGTGCCAGCAGCCGACAGGGGTCGATCACAGATACGCAGTATTTT
TRBD1	.	TRBJ2-7	TRBV4-2	CASSQDRERAYEQYF	TGTGCCAGCAGCCAGGACAGGGAAAGGGCCTACGAGCAGTACTTC
.	many	TRBJ2-7	TRBV6-1	CASSEVQGLPYEQYF	TGTGCCAGCAGTGAAGTCCAGGGACTCCCCTACGAGCAGTACTTC
.	few	TRBJ1-1	TRBV15	CATSRTPGDTEAFF	TGTGCCACCAGCAGAACTCCCGGGGACACTGAAGCTTTCTTT
.	.	TRBJ2-6	TRBV18	CASSPMGRYSGANVLTF	TGTGCCAGCTCACCAATGGGGCGTTACTCTGGGGCCAACGTCCTGACTTTC
.	.	TRBJ2-3	TRBV10-3	CAISLSGIGEGTDTQYF	TGTGCCATCAGCCTATCGGGGATCGGGGAGGGCACAGATACGCAGTATTTT
.	many	TRBJ2-2	TRBV6-1	CASRDVGAHTGELFF	TGTGCCAGCAGGGATGTGGGGGCGCACACCGGGGAGCTGTTTTTT
.	.	TRBJ2-5	TRBV27	CASSWTQEETQYF	TGTGCCAGCTCGTGGACGCAAGAAGAGACCCAGTACTTC
.	.	TRBJ1-2	TRBV28	CASSQIGYTF	TGTGCCAGCAGTCAAATTGGCTACACCTTC
TRBD1	.	TRBJ2-7	TRBV20-1	CSATQGTVNSYEQYF	TGCAGTGCTACACAGGGGACAGTCAACTCCTACGAGCAGTACTTC
.	.	TRBJ1-1	TRBV6-2/TRBV6-3	CASSYSPGQNTEAFF	TGTGCCAGCAGTTATTCCCCGGGACAGAACACTGAAGCTTTCTTT
.	.	TRBJ2-7	TRBV4-1	CASSHKQRKYF	TGCGCCAGCAGCCATAAACAACGGAAGTACTTC
.	.	TRBJ1-1	TRBV7-2	CASSLQSGSTEAFF	TGTGCCAGCAGCCTTCAGAGCGGGAGCACTGAAGCTTTCTTT